Shown below are 15 T cell receptor beta chains from a single sample sequenced in a study of CD8 T cells in Susac syndrome. Random hexamers were used to reverse transcribe an amount of roughly 0.5 to 1 ug RNA. From the immunoSEQ multiplex PCR reads, TCRdb called clonotypes with MiXCR, one entry per CDR3 protein. Of roughly 120,000 distinct CDR3 sequences listed, more than 85% are singletons. Sample: CD8+ T cells from PBMCs. Every receptor here comes from a human donor with multiple sclerosis.

This clonotype has more than one count but fewer than ten. J is TRBJ2-2 and V is TRBV10-3; unclear D gene. V shed 0 bases and J shed 5 bases, with 13 bases lying between them. Germline CDR1 and CDR2: ENHRY and SYGVKD. The CDR3 is 16 amino acids. The CDR3 is CAISESTTGMTGELFF. The DNA of the CDR3 is TGTGCCATCAGTGAGTCGACCACGGGTATGACCGGGGAGCTGTTTTTT.

The V and J genes are TRBV4-1 and TRBJ2-7; D gene ambiguous. Germline V CDR1 and CDR2: MGHRA, YSYEKL. The CDR3 has 14 amino acids. Trimming pared 0 bases from V and 2 bases from J, leaving 8 bases between. The CDR3 DNA is TGCGCCAGCAGCCAAGAATCAGGAGCCTACGAGCAGTACTTC. Translation: CASSQESGAYEQYF.

The chain combines TRBV9 with TRBJ1-2, with TRBD1 as a possible D gene (5 bases). The ends were cut back, 0 bases at V and 4 bases at J, with 13 bases in the middle. Germline V gives CDR1 SGDLS, CDR2 YYNGEE. The CDR3 extends over 15 amino acids. CDR3 DNA sequence: TGTGCCAGCAGCGTAGCTGAGGGGCCCAGCTATGGCTACACCTTC. Translating gives CASSVAEGPSYGYTF.

The chain is built from TRBV29-1 and TRBJ2-3; D is tentatively TRBD1 or TRBD2 (5 bases each). The length of the CDR3 is 13 residues. The V end lost 3 bases, the J end lost 5 bases, and 12 bases lay between the germline ends. The germline V gene has CDR1 SQVTM and CDR2 ANQGSEA. In nucleotides, the CDR3 is TGCAGCGTTGAGGGACGGGTCGGAGATACGCAGTATTTT. This codes for CSVEGRVGDTQYF.

The genes are TRBV7-6 and TRBJ2-5; D perhaps matches TRBD1 (6 bases). This CDR3 contains 13 residues. Trimming removed 10 bases at V and 2 bases at J, with 14 bases between. Germline CDR1 SGHVS, CDR2 FNYEAQ. DNA of the CDR3: TGTGCCACCTGGAGGACAGAACAAGAGACCCAGTACTTC. Translation: CATWRTEQETQYF.

The gene calls are TRBV24-1 and TRBJ2-1; 12 bases line up with TRBD2. V lost 4 bases to trimming and J lost 13 bases; unmatched junction nucleotides: 7. The CDR3 runs to 14 residues. Per the germline V gene, CDR1 is KGHDR and CDR2 is SFDVKD. The CDR3 nucleotides read TGTGCCACCAGTGAAAAGACTAGCGGGAGAAGTCAGTTCTTC. Its protein is CATSEKTSGRSQFF.

This chain connects TRBV7-8 to TRBJ2-3; 8 bases match TRBD1. The germline gives CDR1 SGHVS, CDR2 FQNEAQ. The length of the CDR3 is 15 residues. Trimming removed 6 bases from V and 3 bases from J; junction bases left unmatched: 8. In nucleotides, the CDR3 is TGTGCCAGCAGGCTCTGGACAGGGAGGACAGATACGCAGTATTTT. As protein: CASRLWTGRTDTQYF.

The CDR3 coding sequence is TGTGCCTGGAGTGGTTGGACTAGCGGGCTATACAATGAGCAGTTCTTC. It specifies CAWSGWTSGLYNEQFF. J is TRBJ2-1 and V is TRBV30; 11 bases match TRBD2. Germline V gene lookup returns CDR1 GTSNPN and CDR2 SVGIG (reference sequence). The CDR3 covers 16 residues. Trimming cost V 1 base and J 4 bases; bases outside gene matches: 6.

V is TRBV29-1 and J is TRBJ1-1; 8 bases agree with TRBD1. Germline CDR1 and CDR2: SQVTM and ANQGSEA. Trimming at V came to 8 bases and at J to 4 bases, leaving 3 bases not matched to a gene. The CDR3 consists of 11 residues. CDR3 nucleotides: TGCAGCTTCCAGGGGGCCACTGAAGCTTTCTTT. This sequence encodes CSFQGATEAFF.

The gene calls are TRBV7-3 and TRBJ2-3; 8 bases match TRBD2. CDR3 length equals 15 residues. Per germline, CDR1 SGHTA and CDR2 FQGTGA. After removal of 5 bases from V and 0 bases from J, the junction contained 4 bases not matched to a gene. CDR3 nucleotides: TGTGCCAGCAGCCCCGGGGGGGCTAGCACAGATACGCAGTATTTT. Protein sequence: CASSPGGASTDTQYF.

The chain recombines TRBV27 with TRBJ2-7, with D hard to call. Germline CDR1 is MNHEY and CDR2 is SMNVEV (reference sequence). V was shortened by 2 bases and J by 4 bases, with 9 bases between the two germline ends. This CDR3 is 13 amino acids long. As DNA, the CDR3 is TGTGCCAGCAGTTTAAGGGTCTCGTACGAGCAGTACTTC. This translates into CASSLRVSYEQYF.

The chain carries TRBV6-5 and TRBJ1-1, with no clear D. Trimming shortened V by 2 bases and J by 7 bases, and 11 bases separated the two germline ends. Germline V gene lookup returns CDR1 MNHEY and CDR2 SVGAGI. The CDR3 is 13 amino acids. This CDR3 reads CASSYDGRIEAFF. CDR3 in DNA: TGTGCCAGCAGTTACGACGGACGTATTGAAGCTTTCTTT.

V is TRBV20-1 and J is TRBJ2-1, with 11 bases that match TRBD2. The CDR3 has 15 amino acids. CDR1 DFQATT and CDR2 SNEGSKA come from the germline V gene (reference sequence). Trimming took 3 bases from V and 7 from J; bases not matched to a gene: 8. This chain's CDR3 is CSASELAGDRNEQFF. The CDR3 region has the DNA TGCAGTGCTAGCGAACTAGCGGGAGATAGGAATGAGCAGTTCTTC.

In its sample, this clonotype was seen once. The chain joins TRBV14 to TRBJ2-5; 8 nucleotides match TRBD1. CDR1 SGHDN and CDR2 FVKESK come from the germline V gene. Germline trimming cut 4 bases from V and 5 bases from J; bases unmatched to any gene: 3. This CDR3 spans 13 amino acids. DNA for the CDR3: TGTGCCAGCAGCCTGTGGACAGGGGAGACCCAGTACTTC. It is translated as CASSLWTGETQYF. The complete variable domain, with remaining parts taken from reference TRBV14 and TRBJ2-5, reads EAGVTQFPSHSVIEKGQTVTLRCDPISGHDNLYWYRRVMGKEIKFLLHFVKESKQDESGMPNNRFLAERTGGTYSTLKVQPAELEDSGVYFCASSLWTGETQYFGPGTRLLVL.

The chain joins TRBV18 to TRBJ1-1, with TRBD1 as a possible D gene (5 bases). CDR1 and CDR2 (germline): KGHSH, LQKENI. This CDR3 is built from 14 residues. V lost 6 bases to trimming and J lost 1 base, with 12 bases between them. Here the CDR3 reads CASSRRGGNTEAFF. The CDR3 DNA follows: TGTGCCAGCTCCCGCCGGGGCGGGAACACTGAAGCTTTCTTT.